The subject of this entry is one T cell receptor beta chain. The antigen is not known. In germline, CDR1 is SGDLS, CDR2 YYNGEE. There are 15 residues in the CDR3. V was cut by 0 bases and J by 5 bases, with 11 bases left in between. The data were taken from a study of response to subunit inactivated influenza vaccine. Study-wide results and caveats: Authors suggested few new T cells are recruited by each seasonal influenza vaccination.

Using its own MiXCR run on the RT-PCR reads, TCRdb lists one record per CDR3 protein. The sample holds around 480,000 distinct CDR3 sequences, 16% seen once. The sample consisted of CD4+ T cells sorted from PBMCs, taken roughly 24 months after vaccination. The chain links TRBV9 to TRBJ2-2; a possible D gene is TRBD2 (5 bases). The clonotype comes from a man between 50 and 75 years old who received an inactivated influenza vaccine. The DNA of the CDR3 is TGTGCCAGCAGCGTAGACGGGATAGGGACCGGGGAGCTGTTTTTT. Protein product: CASSVDGIGTGELFF.